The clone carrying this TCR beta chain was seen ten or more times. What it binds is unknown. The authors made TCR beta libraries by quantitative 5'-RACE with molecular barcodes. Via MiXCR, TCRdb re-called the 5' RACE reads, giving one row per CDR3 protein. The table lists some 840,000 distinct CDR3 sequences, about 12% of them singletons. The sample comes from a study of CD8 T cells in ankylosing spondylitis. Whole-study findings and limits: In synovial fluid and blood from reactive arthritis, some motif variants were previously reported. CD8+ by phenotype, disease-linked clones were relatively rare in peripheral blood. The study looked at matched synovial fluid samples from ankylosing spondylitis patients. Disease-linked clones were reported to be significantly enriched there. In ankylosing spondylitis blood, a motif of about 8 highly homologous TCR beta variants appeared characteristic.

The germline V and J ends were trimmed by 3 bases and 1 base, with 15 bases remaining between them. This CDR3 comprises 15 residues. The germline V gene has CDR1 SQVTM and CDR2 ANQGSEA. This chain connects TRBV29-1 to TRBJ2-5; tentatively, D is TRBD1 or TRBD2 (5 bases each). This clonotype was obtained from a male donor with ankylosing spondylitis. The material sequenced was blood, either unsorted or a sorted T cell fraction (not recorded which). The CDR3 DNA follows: TGCAGCGTTGAGATGGTGGCCGGGGCCCAAGAGACCCAGTACTTC. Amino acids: CSVEMVAGAQETQYF.